This entry features one TCR beta chain sequence. These data belong to a study of blood T cell repertoires in COVID-19. Produced via immunoSEQ multiplex PCR; TCRdb's table is partial and in-frame only. The table has over 85,000 clones, approximately 82% seen once. V was pared by 0 bases and J by 4 bases, with 18 bases between. The CDR3 is made up of 17 amino acids. CDR1 LGHDT and CDR2 YNNKEL come from the germline V gene (reference sequence). Sequenced material: peripheral blood. This sequence originates from a woman in her sixties or seventies with acute or convalescent COVID-19. The chain carries TRBV3-1 (or the pseudogene TRBV3-2) and TRBJ1-1; D may be TRBD1 (5 bases). CDR3 in DNA: TGTGCCAGCAGCCAAGAAGGCGGGGCGGAATGGGCCACTGAAGCTTTCTTT. It specifies CASSQEGGAEWATEAFF.